This T cell receptor beta chain was captured in a study of PD-1 blockade in classical Hodgkin lymphoma. The junction had 9 bases not matched to a gene; V was cut back by 0 bases and J by 7 bases. Germline V gives CDR1 LNHNV, CDR2 YYDKDF (reference sequence). The CDR3 contains 17 residues. Following autologous stem cell transplantation, relapse occurred in every patient, and exposure to brentuximab vedotin varied. Assay used: immunoSEQ multiplex PCR; TCRdb lists only in-frame clones, some missing. In the table there are about 66,000 clones, 71% of which are singletons. This rearrangement joins TRBV15 to TRBJ2-1; 10 bases are a match to TRBD2. Source: peripheral blood mononuclear cells (PBMCs), taken before the second cycle of nivolumab. The TCR sequence derives from a human donor with classical Hodgkin lymphoma. The CDR3 spells CATSRDASGGALNEQFF. Written as DNA, the CDR3 is TGTGCCACCAGCAGAGATGCCAGCGGGGGGGCCTTGAATGAGCAGTTCTTC.